This T cell receptor beta chain was identified in a study of human T cells and chemical hapten exposure. In the study overall: Small discrepancies in pooled library volume mainly accounted for the varying TCR yields per sample. General observations from the study: A positive correlation with patch test score was found for PT1 expanded TCR counts.

CDR3 size: 13 residues. The J segment lost 5 bases and the V segment lost 6 bases, leaving 3 bases of the junction unmatched. In this sample, this clonotype turned up a few times. Its cognate antigen is unknown. Each CDR3 protein is one row after TCRdb ran MiXCR on the RACE reads. The table has some 70,000 distinct CDR3 sequences, 10% seen once. Time point reported: patch test 2, 6 weeks after DPC sensitization. Regarding treatment: therapeutic diphenylcyclopropenone sensitization with weekly scalp DPC. V usage is TRBV12-3 or TRBV12-4 and J usage is TRBJ1-4, with 7 bases lining up with TRBD1. The starting material was whole blood, obtained in connection with sensitization to the hapten diphenylcyclopropenone (DPC). This sequence originates from a woman between 45 and 60 years old with alopecia areata. Some clones in this sample may be carry-over from other donors' samples. The CDR3 region is CASRTGLNEKLFF. The CDR3 DNA is TGTGCCAGCAGGACAGGGCTAAATGAAAAACTGTTTTTT.